These T cell receptor beta chains were read from a single sample in a study of neurological immune-mediated disorders. TCRdb recomputed calls from the 5' RACE reads with MiXCR, one row per CDR3 protein. The table has 55,000 to 65,000 distinct CDR3 sequences, around 9.7% seen once; the top ten hold roughly an eighth. Specimen: PBMCs. The receptors come from a man aged 25 to 40 in good health. CDR3s include the opening cysteine and the closing phenylalanine or tryptophan. Each record gives: clone size, J gene, D gene, V gene, CDR3 DNA, CDR3 protein. The D gene is left open where the match is weak. Sizes are listed as how often the clone was seen (once, few, many) or a class if it is expanded.

clone size: many; J gene: TRBJ2-7; D gene: TRBD1; V gene: TRBV7-9; CDR3 DNA: TGTGCCAGCAGCTACCTGAGGGGGCAGGGAAGCGAGCAGTACTTC; CDR3 protein: CASSYLRGQGSEQYF
clone size: many; J gene: TRBJ2-5; D gene: TRBD1; V gene: TRBV2; CDR3 DNA: TGTGCCAGCGTAGGGGGACAGGGGGCGTCTAGCGGGGCGCTCCAAGAGACCCAGTACTTC; CDR3 protein: CASVGGQGASSGALQETQYF
clone size: few; J gene: TRBJ2-7; D gene: TRBD1; V gene: TRBV14; CDR3 DNA: TGTGCCAGCAGCCGCCTACAGGGGTACGAGCAGTACTTC; CDR3 protein: CASSRLQGYEQYF
clone size: many; J gene: TRBJ2-7; D gene: TRBD1; V gene: TRBV7-9; CDR3 DNA: TGTGCCACACTCGCCGGACAGGGCTCCTACGAGCAGTACTTC; CDR3 protein: CATLAGQGSYEQYF
clone size: many; J gene: TRBJ2-2; D gene: NA; V gene: TRBV6-6; CDR3 DNA: TGTGCCAGCAGTTCCCCGGCTTCGAACACCGGGGAGCTGTTTTTT; CDR3 protein: CASSSPASNTGELFF
clone size: many; J gene: TRBJ2-5; D gene: NA; V gene: TRBV5-1; CDR3 DNA: TGCGCCAGCAGCTCCGGGGCGAGCGGGGAGACCCAGTACTTC; CDR3 protein: CASSSGASGETQYF
clone size: many; J gene: TRBJ2-5; D gene: NA; V gene: TRBV15; CDR3 DNA: TGTGCCACCAGCCAGGGAAAAATGGAGACCCAGTACTTC; CDR3 protein: CATSQGKMETQYF
clone size: many; J gene: TRBJ2-2; D gene: NA; V gene: TRBV20-1; CDR3 DNA: TGCAGTGCTACAACACTCTCCAGCCCAGGCAACACCGGGGAGCTGTTTTTT; CDR3 protein: CSATTLSSPGNTGELFF
clone size: many; J gene: TRBJ2-2; D gene: TRBD2; V gene: TRBV11-3; CDR3 DNA: TGTGCCAGCAGCGCCCTAGCGGGAGGGACCGGGGAGCTGTTTTTT; CDR3 protein: CASSALAGGTGELFF
clone size: many; J gene: TRBJ1-1; D gene: NA; V gene: TRBV5-1; CDR3 DNA: TGCGCCAGCAGCTGGGTCGTTGGGGAGACTGAAGCTTTCTTT; CDR3 protein: CASSWVVGETEAFF
clone size: many; J gene: TRBJ2-1; D gene: NA; V gene: TRBV20-1; CDR3 DNA: NA; CDR3 protein: CSASTSGLAVGNEQFF
clone size: many; J gene: TRBJ1-1; D gene: NA; V gene: TRBV5-5; CDR3 DNA: TGTGCCAGCACCCCCCACCACCAGGGCCCCTCTGAAGCTTTCTTT; CDR3 protein: CASTPHHQGPSEAFF
clone size: many; J gene: TRBJ1-1; D gene: NA; V gene: TRBV19; CDR3 DNA: TGTGCCAGTAGTAGTTATATGAACACTGAAGCTTTCTTT; CDR3 protein: CASSSYMNTEAFF